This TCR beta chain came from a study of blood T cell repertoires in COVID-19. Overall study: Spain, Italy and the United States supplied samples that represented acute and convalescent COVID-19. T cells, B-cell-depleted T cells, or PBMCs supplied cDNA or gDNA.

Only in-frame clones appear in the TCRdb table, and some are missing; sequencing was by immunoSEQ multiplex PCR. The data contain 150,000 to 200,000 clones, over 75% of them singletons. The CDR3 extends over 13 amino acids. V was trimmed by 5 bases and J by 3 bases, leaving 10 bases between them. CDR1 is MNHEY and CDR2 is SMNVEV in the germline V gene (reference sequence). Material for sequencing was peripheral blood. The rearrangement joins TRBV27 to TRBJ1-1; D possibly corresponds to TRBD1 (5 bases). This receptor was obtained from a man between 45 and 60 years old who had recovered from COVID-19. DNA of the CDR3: TGTGCCAGCAGTGGGGCTGTTCACACTGAAGCTTTCTTT. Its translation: CASSGAVHTEAFF.